Following are 18 T cell receptor beta chains from one sample sequenced in a study of T cell responses to AZD1222 COVID-19 vaccine. TCRdb's copy holds only in-frame clones and misses some; the assay was immunoSEQ multiplex PCR. The table records over 150,000 clones, 86% of them present only once. The source material was peripheral blood, sampled on day 0 of MenACWY control vaccination. Receptors were obtained from an adult in good health.

V gene TRBV7-2 combines with J gene TRBJ2-2; 9 positions agree with TRBD2. V was pared by 3 bases and J by 2 bases, with 1 base of the junction left unmatched. In germline, CDR1 is SGHTA, CDR2 FQGNSA. This CDR3 contains 15 residues. The CDR3 protein is CASSFSGRNTGELFF. The CDR3 DNA sequence: TGTGCCAGCAGCTTTAGCGGGAGAAACACCGGGGAGCTGTTTTTT.

The rearrangement links TRBV11-3 to TRBJ1-2; D possibly corresponds to TRBD1 (5 bases). Germline values: CDR1 SGHNT, CDR2 YENEEA. Trimming took off 4 bases at V and 2 bases at J, with 14 bases between the two ends. The CDR3 totals 15 residues. Here the CDR3 reads CASSSLGTPNYGYTF. The CDR3 bases are TGTGCCAGCAGCTCCCTCGGGACTCCCAACTATGGCTACACCTTC.

This clone was counted only a few times. The V gene is TRBV27, the J gene TRBJ1-5; 8 positions agree with TRBD1. V was pared by 4 bases and J by 9 bases, with 5 bases of the junction left unmatched. The germline CDR1 and CDR2 sequences are MNHEY and SMNVEV (reference sequence). CDR3 size: 13 residues. The CDR3 protein is CASSSGGARPQHF. The CDR3 region has the DNA TGTGCCAGCAGTTCAGGGGGCGCCCGGCCCCAGCATTTT.

This clone was seen a handful of times. The chain uses TRBV27 and TRBJ1-2, with 7 nucleotides matching TRBD1. In germline, CDR1 is MNHEY, CDR2 SMNVEV (reference sequence). The CDR3 spans 15 residues. The V segment lost 5 bases and the J segment 2 bases; nucleotides outside the gene matches: 8. The CDR3 region has the DNA TGTGCCAGCAGTCCGGGACAGTCCTTAAACTATGGCTACACCTTC. This translates into CASSPGQSLNYGYTF.

V gene TRBV9 combines with J gene TRBJ1-2, with D possibly matching TRBD1 (6 bases). The germline gives CDR1 SGDLS, CDR2 YYNGEE. V lost 4 bases to trimming and J lost 4 bases, with 20 bases between them. The length of the CDR3 is 16 residues. CDR3 residues: CASSPSPGHWAYGYTF. The CDR3 nucleotides are TGTGCCAGCAGCCCTTCCCCGGGACATTGGGCCTATGGCTACACCTTC.

V gene TRBV5-4 combines with J gene TRBJ1-2; D not certain. The CDR3 consists of 15 residues. The ends were cut back, 0 bases at V and 4 bases at J, with 13 bases in the middle. Germline CDR1 reads SGHNT; CDR2 reads YYREEE (reference sequence). The CDR3 bases are TGTGCCAGCAGCTTGGAATCCACCGGACGCTATGGCTACACCTTC. Its protein product is CASSLESTGRYGYTF.

V is TRBV25-1 and J is TRBJ1-1, with no clear D. CDR1 MGHDK and CDR2 SYGVNS come from the germline V gene. Trimming removed 2 bases at V and 4 bases at J, with 11 bases between. The CDR3 sequence is 14 residues long. The CDR3 region has the DNA TGTGCCAGCAGTGAAACTGGAGGACCCACTGAAGCTTTCTTT. Its translation is CASSETGGPTEAFF.

V gene TRBV2 combines with J gene TRBJ1-4; a possible D gene is TRBD1 (5 bases). The germline V gene encodes CDR1 SNHLY and CDR2 FYNNEI. This CDR3 is 14 amino acids long. The V end lost 8 bases, the J end lost 7 bases, and 17 bases lay between the germline ends. The CDR3 coding sequence is TGTGCCAGCCTCCCATTAGGGACGAGTGAAAAACTGTTTTTT. Encoded protein: CASLPLGTSEKLFF.

This clone showed up just a few times. The chain carries TRBV7-6 and TRBJ2-7, with 10 bases that match TRBD1. Unmatched junction bases numbered 5, after V lost 5 bases and J lost 4 bases. Germline CDR1 is SGHVS and CDR2 is FNYEAQ. The CDR3 length is 14 residues. CDR3 in DNA: TGTGCCAGCAGCCACAGGACAGGGGGGTACGAGCAGTACTTC. It specifies CASSHRTGGYEQYF. The entire variable domain, with the rest obtained from reference TRBV7-6 and TRBJ2-7, is as follows: GAGVSQSPRYKVTKRGQDVALRCDPISGHVSLYWYRQALGQGPEFLTYFNYEAQQDKSGLPNDRFSAERPEGSISTLTIQRTEQRDSAMYRCASSHRTGGYEQYFGPGTRLTVT.

The chain links TRBV6-5 to TRBJ1-3; no definite D call. The germline gives CDR1 MNHEY, CDR2 SVGAGI. Trimming left V 8 bases short and J 0 bases short, with 11 bases between. This CDR3 spans 14 amino acids. CDR3 residues: CASWVGGSGNTIYF. In nucleotides, the CDR3 is TGTGCCAGCTGGGTAGGAGGCTCTGGAAACACCATATATTTT.

The genes are TRBV20-1 and TRBJ2-1; TRBD1 might be the D (6 bases). Germline V lookup: CDR1 DFQATT, CDR2 SNEGSKA (reference sequence). Trimming removed 3 bases from V and 8 bases from J, with 17 bases in between. CDR3 size: 14 residues. The CDR3, as DNA: TGCAGTGCTAGTTACGCAGGGGATAGGGATGAGCAGTTCTTC. Translating it yields CSASYAGDRDEQFF.

The V gene is TRBV19, the J gene TRBJ2-3; 7 bases map to TRBD1. Trimming cost V 0 bases and J 2 bases; bases outside gene matches: 5. Germline CDR1 and CDR2: LNHDA and SQIVND (reference sequence). The CDR3 covers 16 residues. The CDR3 is CASSIDRGQITDTQYF. For the CDR3, the DNA is TGTGCCAGTAGTATAGATCGGGGACAGATCACAGATACGCAGTATTTT.

The V call is TRBV24-1, the J call TRBJ2-1; D uncertain. V lost 3 bases to trimming and J lost 6 bases, with 17 bases between them. This CDR3 is built from 16 residues. The germline V gene has CDR1 KGHDR and CDR2 SFDVKD. The chain's CDR3 is CATSDPFGFRVNEQFF. In DNA form, the CDR3 reads TGTGCCACCAGTGATCCATTTGGGTTTCGGGTCAATGAGCAGTTCTTC.

The chain carries TRBV11-2 and TRBJ2-2; D remains unclear. Trimming cost V 0 bases and J 5 bases, with 19 bases left between them. Germline V CDR1 and CDR2: SGHAT, FQNNGV. The CDR3 loop spans 18 amino acids. CDR3 coding DNA: TGTGCCAGCAGCTTAGATCGGGTTGGCAGTCTGAGGACCGGGGAGCTGTTTTTT. It specifies CASSLDRVGSLRTGELFF.

CDR3 protein: CASSFRPGPTEAFF. The CDR3 DNA is TGTGCCAGCAGCTTCCGGCCGGGTCCTACTGAAGCTTTCTTT. This sequence joins TRBV11-2 and TRBJ1-1; the D is unclear. The CDR3 runs to 14 residues. V lost 3 bases and J lost 5, with 13 bases in between. The germline V gene encodes CDR1 SGHAT and CDR2 FQNNGV. Full variable domain (missing parts from reference TRBV11-2 and TRBJ1-1): EAGVAQSPRYKIIEKRQSVAFWCNPISGHATLYWYQQILGQGPKLLIQFQNNGVVDDSQLPKDRFSAERLKGVDSTLKIQPAKLEDSAVYLCASSFRPGPTEAFFGQGTRLTVV.

The J gene is TRBJ2-3, the V gene TRBV7-2; no definite D call. V lost 1 base and J 3 bases, leaving 11 bases between the germline ends. The length of the CDR3 is 15 residues. Per the germline V gene, CDR1 is SGHTA and CDR2 is FQGNSA. CDR3: CASSLGPLGTDTQYF. CDR3 coding DNA: TGTGCCAGCAGCTTAGGGCCCCTGGGGACAGATACGCAGTATTTT.

The J gene is TRBJ1-1, the V gene TRBV11-3; no clear D. Trimming cost V 5 bases and J 0 bases, with 7 bases left between them. CDR3 length: 13 amino acids. The V gene's germline CDR1 is SGHNT and CDR2 YENEEA. The CDR3 DNA reads as TGTGCCAGCAGCCAAACATTGAACACTGAAGCTTTCTTT. Amino acid sequence: CASSQTLNTEAFF. Full variable domain (rest looked up from reference TRBV11-3 and TRBJ1-1): EAGVVQSPRYKIIEKKQPVAFWCNPISGHNTLYWYLQNLGQGPELLIRYENEEAVDDSQLPKDRFSAERLKGVDSTLKIQPAELGDSAVYLCASSQTLNTEAFFGQGTRLTVV.

This clone was counted once. The chain joins TRBV9 to TRBJ2-5; D unclear. Germline CDR1 is SGDLS and CDR2 is YYNGEE. The V end lost 4 bases, the J end lost 0 bases, and 13 bases lay between the germline ends. This CDR3 comprises 15 residues. The CDR3 DNA sequence: TGTGCCAGCAGCCCCAACTTCATCGACCAAGAGACCCAGTACTTC. This translates into CASSPNFIDQETQYF.